The rows below give T cell receptor beta chains drawn from one sample of a study of CD8 T cells in Susac syndrome. TCRdb ran MiXCR on the immunoSEQ multiplex PCR reads and lists one entry per CDR3 protein. The top ten hold less than 0.12% of the sample, which has 180,000 or so distinct CDR3 sequences, less than 95% seen once. The sequencing sample was made of CD4+ T cells from PBMCs. Every receptor here comes from a human donor in good health. CDR3s include the opening cysteine and the closing phenylalanine or tryptophan. The D gene is left open where the match is weak. The size entry is marked missing in some rows and otherwise reads once, few, many or a size class.

clone_size d_call j_call v_call cdr3_aa cdr3_nt
once . TRBJ2-1 TRBV12-3/TRBV12-4 CAVQVDGNNEQFF TGTGCCGTACAGGTCGACGGTAACAATGAGCAGTTCTTC
. TRBD2 TRBJ2-7 TRBV3-1 CASSQVGGLAGVYEQYF TGTGCCAGCAGCCAAGTGGGAGGACTAGCGGGAGTCTACGAGCAGTACTTC
. . TRBJ1-5 TRBV19 CASSIGRDNQPQHF TGTGCCAGTAGTATCGGCCGAGACAATCAGCCCCAGCATTTT
. . TRBJ2-3 TRBV30 CAWSVGGGAQYF TGTGCCTGGAGTGTGGGAGGAGGCGCGCAGTATTTT
. . TRBJ2-3 TRBV20-1 CSAPEIGVSTDTQYF TGCAGTGCCCCAGAGATAGGTGTAAGCACAGATACGCAGTATTTT
. TRBD2 TRBJ2-1 TRBV7-6 CASSLALAGGYNEQFF TGTGCCAGCAGCTTAGCGCTAGCGGGAGGTTACAATGAGCAGTTCTTC
. TRBD2 TRBJ2-7 TRBV5-6 CASSFGLVSEQYF TGTGCCAGCAGCTTCGGACTAGTCAGCGAGCAGTACTTC
. . TRBJ2-7 TRBV15 CATSSGVGYEQYF TGTGCCACCAGCAGCGGGGTGGGTTACGAGCAGTACTTC
once . TRBJ2-3 TRBV29-1 CSVDRAATDTQYF TGCAGCGTTGATAGGGCAGCCACAGATACGCAGTATTTT
. . TRBJ1-5 TRBV29-1 CSVGRGTPNQPQHF TGCAGCGTCGGAAGGGGTACCCCGAATCAGCCCCAGCATTTT
. TRBD1 TRBJ2-7 TRBV29-1 CSVGQAAYEQYF TGCAGCGTGGGACAGGCCGCCTACGAGCAGTACTTC